The sequence of this T cell receptor beta chain was determined in a study of T cell repertoires in cytomegalovirus infection. Study background: Both CMV infection and a matching HLA type were indicated by public TCR beta signatures.

General study points: Carriers of CMV plus the relevant HLA were identified by cumulative public TCR beta family frequency.

There are a few counts of this clonotype. No antigen is known for it. Germline-derived CDR1 and CDR2 are MNHNY and SVGAGI (reference sequence). This CDR3 spans 14 amino acids. The V gene lost 6 bases and the J gene lost 3 bases, with 14 bases spanning the gap. TCRdb ran MiXCR on the reads and lists one entry per CDR3 protein. Seen here are about 500,000 distinct CDR3 sequences, roughly a third observed once, and the top ten hold around a sixth. The input for sequencing was cultured PBMCs, taken from culture after CMV antigen stimulation. This TCR was sampled from a human donor in good health (CMV status not recorded). Some clones in this sample may be carry-over from other donors' samples. The chain couples TRBV6-6 to TRBJ1-2; D is unclear. The CDR3 sequence is CASRVQLRDYGYTF. CDR3 DNA sequence: TGTGCCAGCAGGGTGCAGTTACGGGACTATGGCTACACCTTC.